This T cell receptor (beta chain) was captured by sequencing in a study of cytomegalovirus exposure and HLA in healthy donors. Study-level results: Cytomegalovirus-associated status was assigned to some 160 TCR beta chains. Of the V segments, some could not be distinguished, including TRBV6-2 and TRBV6-3, and were excluded. One cluster of highly shared sequence variants probably arose as a sequencing artifact.

Comment on this clone: Its antigen remains unknown.

Donors likely had unrecorded immune exposures despite being nominally healthy when sampled. Germline CDR1 reads MGHRA; CDR2 reads YSYEKL. J was trimmed by 10 bases and V by 0 bases; bases with no gene match: 9. The CDR3 is 15 amino acids. The study ran its PCR with 60 Vbeta and 13 Jbeta primers. The repertoire was sequenced with immunoSEQ multiplex PCR; TCRdb's copy has only in-frame clones and lacks some. The table has roughly 200,000 clones, 60% to 80% seen once. V usage is TRBV4-1 and J usage is TRBJ1-5; 7 bases fit TRBD1. This TCR was sampled from a man aged 55 to 70 in good health and CMV-seronegative. Sequences were obtained from PBMCs. The CDR3 DNA sequence: TGCGCCAGCAGCCAAGATCTCCAGGGGGTGGAACCCCAGCATTTT. Protein: CASSQDLQGVEPQHF.